This TCR beta chain was documented in a study of monozygotic twins with inflammatory bowel disease. Findings and caveats of the study: Repertoire similarity matched across concordant and discordant twins, perhaps owing to limited power. Differing immunosuppressive treatments may have added variability to patient repertoires. IBD patients share fewer clonotypes with other people than healthy twins do, especially with disease activity.

A note on this clonotype: Its antigen is not identified.

The CDR3 is 14 residues long. Germline values: CDR1 SGHTA, CDR2 FQGNSA. TCR libraries were prepared from around 3.5 ug total RNA each. TCRdb reprocessed the 5' RACE reads, with one entry per CDR3 protein and no DNA. The specimen's table records 200,000 to 250,000 distinct CDR3 sequences. Sequenced: blood. This chain links TRBV7-2 with TRBJ1-6. This sequence was found in a human donor with ulcerative colitis or Crohn's disease, or a healthy co-twin of an affected twin (not recorded which). CDR3 residues: CASSLRRTNSPLHF.